Listed here are 26 T cell receptor beta chains from one sample, sequenced in a study of blood T cell repertoires in COVID-19. Data came from immunoSEQ multiplex PCR; TCRdb stores just in-frame clones and leaves some out. In the table there are hundreds of thousands of clones, roughly 84% of which are singletons. The sample taken for sequencing was peripheral blood. The receptors were sampled from a man aged 35 to 55 with acute or convalescent COVID-19.

V and J are TRBV6-5 and TRBJ1-2, with no clear D. The V gene's germline CDR1 is MNHEY and CDR2 SVGAGI. Trimming cost V 1 base and J 6 bases, with 12 bases left between them. This CDR3 is built from 14 residues. The CDR3 DNA reads TGTGCCAGCAGTTACTTAGGGAGCGGTAATGGCTACACCTTC. Its protein product is CASSYLGSGNGYTF.

The V and J genes are TRBV27 and TRBJ2-7, with a weak D call TRBD2 (5 bases). The CDR3 covers 13 residues. Between the trimmed V and J ends, which lost 6 bases and 7 bases, there was a span of 16 bases. Germline CDR1 MNHEY, CDR2 SMNVEV (reference sequence). The CDR3 loop reads CASSDYFGLEQYF. CDR3 sequence (DNA): TGTGCCAGCAGCGACTACTTCGGGTTGGAGCAGTACTTC.

The chain joins TRBV12-3 or TRBV12-4 to TRBJ2-4; perhaps TRBD2 as D (5 bases). This CDR3 comprises 13 residues. V gave up 4 bases and J gave up 6 bases, with 10 bases separating them. The CDR3 region has the DNA TGTGCCAGCAGTTCGGACTTGGGAAACATTCAGTACTTC. This gives the protein CASSSDLGNIQYF.

CDR3 region: CASSSGTGATNEKLFF. Here the CDR3 DNA reads TGTGCCAGCAGCTCCGGGACAGGTGCAACTAATGAAAAACTGTTTTTT. The chain has TRBV7-2 and TRBJ1-4; 8 bases map to TRBD1. Germline CDR1 is SGHTA and CDR2 is FQGNSA. Trimming cost V 4 bases and J 0 bases; bases outside gene matches: 4. This CDR3 region has 16 residues.

The J gene is TRBJ1-4, the V gene TRBV7-7, with TRBD1 as a possible D gene (5 bases). CDR1 and CDR2 (germline): SSHAT, FNYEAQ (reference sequence). The CDR3 has 14 residues. V lost 1 base and J 7 bases, leaving 10 bases between the germline ends. CDR3 sequence (DNA): TGTGCCAGCAGCTTAGGGGGCGATGGTGAAAAACTGTTTTTT. Protein product: CASSLGGDGEKLFF. Full variable domain (remainder filled in from reference TRBV7-7 and TRBJ1-4): GAGVSQSPRYKVTKRGQDVTLRCDPISSHATLYWYQQALGQGPEFLTYFNYEAQPDKSGLPSDRFSAERPEGSISTLTIQRTEQRDSAMYRCASSLGGDGEKLFFGSGTQLSVL.

The chain combines TRBV11-2 with TRBJ2-5; 13 positions match TRBD2. The CDR3 covers 16 residues. Unmatched junction bases numbered 11, after V lost 8 bases and J lost 5 bases. Germline-derived CDR1 and CDR2 are SGHAT and FQNNGV. In DNA, the CDR3 is TGTGCCAGCGGGGAGGGACTAGCGGGGCCGAGGGAGACCCAGTACTTC. It yields the protein CASGEGLAGPRETQYF.

The CDR3 protein is CASSAVTGDTEAFF. DNA of the CDR3: TGCGCCAGCAGCGCGGTGACGGGGGACACTGAAGCTTTCTTT. The chain has TRBV5-1 and TRBJ1-1; tentative D call: TRBD1 (5 bases). Germline V gives CDR1 SGHRS, CDR2 YFSETQ. The CDR3 totals 14 residues. Trimming stripped 4 bases from V and 3 bases from J, with 13 bases between.

The rearrangement links TRBV15 to TRBJ1-1; D is undetermined. CDR1 LNHNV and CDR2 YYDKDF come from the germline V gene (reference sequence). Trimming left V 0 bases short and J 1 base short, with 12 bases between. The CDR3 extends over 16 amino acids. CDR3 amino acids: CATSRDAVSRNTEAFF. In DNA, the CDR3 is TGTGCCACCAGCAGAGACGCAGTGTCCAGGAACACTGAAGCTTTCTTT.

This clone occurred once. The V call is TRBV19, the J call TRBJ1-5; 9 bases match TRBD1. CDR3 length equals 16 residues. Germline CDR1 LNHDA, CDR2 SQIVND (reference sequence). Losses at the gene ends were 6 bases for V and 3 bases for J; bases not matched to a gene: 9. CDR3 in DNA: TGTGCCAGTAGAGGCCAACAGGGGGCGTACAATCAGCCCCAGCATTTT. It yields the protein CASRGQQGAYNQPQHF.

The CDR3 sequence: CAWSRVANSPLHF. CDR3 bases: TGTGCCTGGAGCAGGGTGGCCAATTCACCCCTCCACTTT. The chain links TRBV30 to TRBJ1-6, with D possibly TRBD1 on 5 matching bases. With 3 bases removed from V and 7 bases from J, the gap between germline ends came to 10 bases. This CDR3 spans 13 amino acids. The germline CDR1 and CDR2 sequences are GTSNPN and SVGIG (reference sequence).

The J gene is TRBJ2-3, the V gene TRBV3-1 (or the pseudogene TRBV3-2); TRBD2 is a possible D gene (6 bases). Germline V gene lookup returns CDR1 LGHDT and CDR2 YNNKEL (reference sequence). The germline V and J ends were trimmed by 4 bases and 6 bases, with 14 bases remaining between them. The CDR3 runs 14 residues. The CDR3 nucleotides read TGTGCCAGCAGCCGTGACGGGAGTAGTGATACGCAGTATTTT. Protein sequence: CASSRDGSSDTQYF.

The V gene is TRBV3-1 (or the pseudogene TRBV3-2), the J gene TRBJ2-1; 12 nucleotides line up with TRBD2. The trim removed 9 bases at V and 7 bases at J, leaving 4 bases unmatched. Germline loops: CDR1 LGHDT, CDR2 YNNKEL (reference sequence). CDR3 size: 13 residues. The CDR3 sequence: CASTLAGGNEQFF. DNA for the CDR3: TGTGCCAGTACTCTAGCGGGAGGGAATGAGCAGTTCTTC.

V gene TRBV5-1 combines with J gene TRBJ1-2; 9 bases are shared with TRBD1. Germline assignment: CDR1 SGHRS and CDR2 YFSETQ. There are 18 residues in the CDR3. V dropped 3 bases and J dropped 0; count of bases not matched to a gene: 12. The chain's CDR3 is CASSSRLPGQGSNYGYTF. For the CDR3, the DNA is TGCGCCAGCAGCTCAAGGCTTCCGGGACAGGGCTCTAACTATGGCTACACCTTC.

The chain employs TRBV7-3 and TRBJ1-1; D gene uncertain. The CDR3 consists of 13 residues. The germline gives CDR1 SGHTA, CDR2 FQGTGA. The V end lost 6 bases, the J end lost 1 base, and 9 bases lay between the germline ends. CDR3 region: CASSLAGNTEAFF. In DNA form, the CDR3 reads TGTGCCAGCAGTTTAGCAGGGAACACTGAAGCTTTCTTT. The variable domain in full, completed from reference TRBV7-3 and TRBJ1-1, reads GAGVSQTPSNKVTEKGKYVELRCDPISGHTALYWYRQSLGQGPEFLIYFQGTGAADDSGLPNDRFFAVRPEGSVSTLKIQRTERGDSAVYLCASSLAGNTEAFFGQGTRLTVV.

The chain is built from TRBV19 and TRBJ1-1, with 7 nucleotides matching TRBD1. The CDR3 spans 15 residues. J gave up 1 base and V 0 bases, and 2 bases lay outside the gene matches. Germline CDR1 is LNHDA and CDR2 is SQIVND (reference sequence). The CDR3 sequence: CASSIETGKNTEAFF. The CDR3 DNA is TGTGCCAGTAGTATAGAGACAGGGAAGAACACTGAAGCTTTCTTT.

The rearrangement links TRBV5-6 to TRBJ1-2; TRBD1 matches 9 bases. This CDR3 is 13 amino acids long. Germline V gives CDR1 SGHDT, CDR2 YYEEEE. V gave up 5 bases and J gave up 4 bases; unmatched junction bases: 3. CDR3 sequence: CASSSGQGYGYTF. CDR3 sequence (DNA): TGTGCCAGCAGTTCGGGACAGGGCTATGGCTACACCTTC.

V is TRBV11-2 and J is TRBJ2-1; maybe TRBD2 (6 bases). CDR1 SGHAT and CDR2 FQNNGV come from the germline V gene. This CDR3 comprises 14 residues. The V end was cut by 7 bases, the J end by 0 bases, with 10 bases between. The CDR3 nucleotides read TGTGCCAGCAAGGGGCGGGACTCCTACAATGAGCAGTTCTTC. It specifies CASKGRDSYNEQFF.

This chain uses TRBV6-5 with TRBJ1-1; D remains ambiguous. The ends were cut back, 5 bases at V and 4 bases at J, with 11 bases in the middle. The CDR3 spans 13 residues. Germline V gene lookup returns CDR1 MNHEY and CDR2 SVGAGI. The CDR3 reads CASSRAAGTEAFF. CDR3 DNA sequence: TGTGCCAGCAGTAGGGCGGCGGGCACTGAAGCTTTCTTT.

The rearrangement uses TRBV6-2 or TRBV6-3 and TRBJ1-1, with D unresolved. Germline V lookup: CDR1 MNHEY, CDR2 SVGEGT. Trimming left V 2 bases short and J 0 bases short, with 10 bases between. This CDR3 is 15 amino acids long. The CDR3: CASSYPRIMNTEAFF. The CDR3 bases are TGTGCCAGCAGTTACCCCAGGATCATGAACACTGAAGCTTTCTTT.

The rearrangement joins TRBV6-5 to TRBJ2-5; 11 nucleotides match TRBD2. From germline, CDR1 is MNHEY and CDR2 SVGAGI. J gave up 5 bases and V 6 bases, and 5 bases lay outside the gene matches. The CDR3 has 14 residues. In DNA, the CDR3 is TGTGCCAGCAGCTTTAGCGGGAGGGCCGAGACCCAGTACTTC. Translated: CASSFSGRAETQYF.

The V call is TRBV10-1, the J call TRBJ2-7; 10 bases agree with TRBD1. The CDR3 runs 15 residues. The V gene's germline CDR1 is WNHNN and CDR2 SYGVQD (reference sequence). V was pared by 0 bases and J by 6 bases, with 5 bases of the junction left unmatched. As DNA, the CDR3 is TGCGCCAGCAGTGAGTCCGGGACAGGGGCGGCCGAGCAGTACTTC. This translates into CASSESGTGAAEQYF.

This clone has a handful of counts. CDR3 in amino acids: CASSSSRRDRAYEQYF. In DNA, the CDR3 is TGTGCCAGCTCATCCTCCAGGAGGGACAGGGCATACGAGCAGTACTTC. This chain connects TRBV18 to TRBJ2-7; 9 nucleotides align to TRBD1. V was pared by 5 bases and J by 4 bases, with 12 bases of the junction left unmatched. The germline V gene has CDR1 KGHSH and CDR2 LQKENI. The CDR3 is 16 residues long.

This clone was seen a handful of times. The chain is built from TRBV7-8 and TRBJ2-3; a weak D match, TRBD1 (6 bases). Looked up from germline, CDR1 is SGHVS and CDR2 is FQNEAQ. This CDR3 comprises 15 residues. V lost 4 bases to trimming and J lost 2 bases, with 13 bases between them. The CDR3 DNA follows: TGTGCCAGCAGCTCATGGGGGCCCGACACAGATACGCAGTATTTT. Its protein is CASSSWGPDTDTQYF. Supplemented by reference TRBV7-8 and TRBJ2-3, the full variable domain reads GAGVSQSPRYKVAKRGQDVALRCDPISGHVSLFWYQQALGQGPEFLTYFQNEAQLDKSGLPSDRFFAERPEGSVSTLKIQRTQQEDSAVYLCASSSWGPDTDTQYFGPGTRLTVL.

The chain employs TRBV5-4 and TRBJ1-1; perhaps TRBD1 as D (5 bases). This CDR3 contains 16 residues. Trimming pared 3 bases from V and 4 bases from J, leaving 19 bases between. CDR1 is SGHNT, CDR2 YYREEE, per germline (reference sequence). CDR3 nucleotide sequence: TGTGCCAGCAGCTCCCCCGGGGCGGGGGGACGCACTGAAGCTTTCTTT. Its translation: CASSSPGAGGRTEAFF.

This clone appeared a few times. This chain links TRBV5-5 with TRBJ1-6, with D perhaps matching TRBD1 (5 bases). V lost 1 base to trimming and J lost 2 bases, with 7 bases between them. This CDR3 is built from 15 residues. Germline loops: CDR1 SGHKS, CDR2 YYEKEE (reference sequence). The CDR3 nucleotides are TGTGCCAGCAGCTTGCAAGGGGCCTATAATTCACCCCTCCACTTT. This sequence encodes CASSLQGAYNSPLHF.

This chain connects TRBV6-5 to TRBJ1-1; no clear D gene. V lost 1 base, J lost 6 bases, and 3 bases lay in between. The CDR3 totals 11 residues. Germline CDR1 MNHEY, CDR2 SVGAGI. DNA of the CDR3: TGTGCCAGCAGTTACTTATCTGAAGCTTTCTTT. This encodes CASSYLSEAFF.